According to its frequency, the clone carrying this TCR beta chain is medium-sized (0.01 to 0.1%). Construction of TCR beta libraries was accomplished by means of UMI-labeled 5' RACE. No DNA is given; TCRdb re-called the 5' RACE reads and lists each CDR3 protein once. In all, the sample yields 9,500 to 11,000 distinct CDR3 sequences. The data stem from a study of human CD8 memory T cell subsets. Germline lookup yields CDR1 SGHVS and CDR2 FQNEAQ. The CDR3 contains 14 residues. This clonotype was obtained from a human donor in good health. The chain employs TRBV7-8 and TRBJ2-3; TCRdb's D call of TRBD1 is untestable without DNA. Sequenced input: CD8+ T cells from PBMCs. The CDR3 spells CASSLGGQSDTQYF.